The clone carrying this TCR beta chain was found a few times. This entry belongs to a study of T-cell reconstitution after alpha-beta-depleted transplantation in children. The CDR3 has 11 amino acids. Between the trimmed V and J ends, which lost 0 bases and 6 bases, there was a span of 6 bases. The germline CDR1 and CDR2 sequences are DFQATT and SNEGSKA (reference sequence). Using unique molecular identifiers, the investigators prepared the TCRbeta library. Each CDR3 protein is one row after TCRdb ran MiXCR on the PCR reads. This table holds approximately 420,000 distinct CDR3 sequences, under 13% found once.

The material sequenced was PBMCs from the stem cell graft donor, taken from the stem cell graft. This chain joins TRBV20-1 and TRBJ2-7; D gene unclear. This sequence was found in a human donor who donated a stem cell graft to a child with acute myeloid leukemia. The DNA for the CDR3 is TGCAGTGCTAGAGACGTCCCCGAGCAGTACGTC. Amino acid sequence: CSARDVPEQYV.